The following is a TCR beta chain sequence with its context. Its antigen is not known. The CDR3 consists of 13 residues. V lost 3 bases to trimming and J lost 7 bases, with 15 bases between them. CDR1 is GTSNPN, CDR2 SVGIG, per germline (reference sequence). The sample comes from a study of CD8 T cells in Susac syndrome. Roughly 0.45 to 1 ug RNA was reverse transcribed with random hexamers. Amplification of TCR beta CDR3 was carried out by immunoSEQ multiplex PCR, which covered 54 Vbeta and 13 Jbeta segments. TCRdb called the immunoSEQ multiplex PCR reads again in MiXCR, with one record for every CDR3 protein. The table records 150,000 to 200,000 distinct CDR3 sequences, approximately 94% of them present only once. Controls matched for sex and age were healthy donors. While CD8+ and CD4+ T cells were isolated negatively, TEMRA cells were enriched by FACS. Study-wide results and caveats: A relatively small number of individuals underwent TCR sequencing and HLA analysis.

The specimen sequenced was CD4+ T cells from PBMCs. This chain joins TRBV30 and TRBJ1-2, with D hard to call. This sequence originates from a human donor in good health. CDR3 in DNA: TGTGCCTGGAGCGCCGGGTCTTCGGGTGGCTACACCTTC. Its protein product is CAWSAGSSGGYTF.